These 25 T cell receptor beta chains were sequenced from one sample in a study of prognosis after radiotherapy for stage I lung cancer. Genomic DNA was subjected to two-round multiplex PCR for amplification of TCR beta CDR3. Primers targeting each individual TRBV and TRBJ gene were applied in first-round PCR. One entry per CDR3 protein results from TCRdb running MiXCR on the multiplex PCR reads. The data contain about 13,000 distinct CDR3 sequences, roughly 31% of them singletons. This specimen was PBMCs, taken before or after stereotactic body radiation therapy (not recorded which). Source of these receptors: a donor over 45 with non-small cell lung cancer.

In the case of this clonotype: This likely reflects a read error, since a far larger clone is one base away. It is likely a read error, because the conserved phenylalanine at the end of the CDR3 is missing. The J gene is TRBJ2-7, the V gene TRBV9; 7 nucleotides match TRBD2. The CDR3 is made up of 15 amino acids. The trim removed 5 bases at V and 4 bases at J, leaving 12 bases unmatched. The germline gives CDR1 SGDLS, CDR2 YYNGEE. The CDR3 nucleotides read TGTGCCAGCAGTGGCATGACTAGCAGACCTTACGAGCAGTACTTA. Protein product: CASSGMTSRPYEQYL.

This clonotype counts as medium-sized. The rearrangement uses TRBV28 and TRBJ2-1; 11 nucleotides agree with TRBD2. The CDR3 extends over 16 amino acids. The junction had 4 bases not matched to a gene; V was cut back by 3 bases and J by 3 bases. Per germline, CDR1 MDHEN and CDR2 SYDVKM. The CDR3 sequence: CASSFFGTSGYNEQFF. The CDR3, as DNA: TGTGCCAGCAGTTTTTTCGGGACTAGCGGCTACAATGAGCAGTTCTTC.

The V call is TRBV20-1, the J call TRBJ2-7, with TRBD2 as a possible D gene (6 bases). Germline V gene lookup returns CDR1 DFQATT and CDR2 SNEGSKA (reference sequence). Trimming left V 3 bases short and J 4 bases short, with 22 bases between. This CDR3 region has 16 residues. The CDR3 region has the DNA TGCAGTGCTAGGTACCTCCTGGCGGGATCTGGTTACGAGCAGTACTTC. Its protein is CSARYLLAGSGYEQYF.

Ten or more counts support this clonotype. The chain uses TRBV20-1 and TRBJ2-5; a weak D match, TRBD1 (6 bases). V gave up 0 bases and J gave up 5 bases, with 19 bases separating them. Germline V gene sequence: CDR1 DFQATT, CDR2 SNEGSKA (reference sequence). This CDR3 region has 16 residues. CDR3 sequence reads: CSARDPQGPVWETQYF. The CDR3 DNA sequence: TGCAGTGCTAGAGATCCCCAGGGGCCGGTTTGGGAGACCCAGTACTTC.

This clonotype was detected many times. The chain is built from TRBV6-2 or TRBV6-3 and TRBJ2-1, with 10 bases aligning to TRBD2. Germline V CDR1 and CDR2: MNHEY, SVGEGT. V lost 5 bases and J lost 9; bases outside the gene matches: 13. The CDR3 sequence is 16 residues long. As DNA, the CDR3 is TGTGCCAGCAGTACTACTCTAGCGGGAGCCGGCGGTGAGCAGTTCTTC. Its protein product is CASSTTLAGAGGEQFF.

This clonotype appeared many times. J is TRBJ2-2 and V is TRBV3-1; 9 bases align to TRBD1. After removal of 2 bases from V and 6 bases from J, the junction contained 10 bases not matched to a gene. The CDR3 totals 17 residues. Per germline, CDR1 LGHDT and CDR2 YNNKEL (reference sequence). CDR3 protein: CASSQMAGTGLSGELFF. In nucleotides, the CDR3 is TGTGCCAGCAGCCAAATGGCAGGGACAGGGTTATCCGGGGAGCTGTTTTTT.

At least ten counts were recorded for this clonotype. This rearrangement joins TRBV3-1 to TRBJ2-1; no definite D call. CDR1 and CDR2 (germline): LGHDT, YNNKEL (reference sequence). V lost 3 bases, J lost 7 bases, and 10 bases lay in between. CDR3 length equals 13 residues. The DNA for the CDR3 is TGTGCCAGCAGCCAGGGAAGGGTGAATGAGCAGTTCTTC. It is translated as CASSQGRVNEQFF.

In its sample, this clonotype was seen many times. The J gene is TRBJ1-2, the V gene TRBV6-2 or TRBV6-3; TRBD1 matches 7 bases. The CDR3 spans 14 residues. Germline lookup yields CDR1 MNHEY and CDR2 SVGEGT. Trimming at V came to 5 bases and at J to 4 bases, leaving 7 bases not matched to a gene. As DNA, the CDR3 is TGTGCCAGCAGTCAGACGACAGGGTCCTATGGCTACACCTTC. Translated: CASSQTTGSYGYTF.

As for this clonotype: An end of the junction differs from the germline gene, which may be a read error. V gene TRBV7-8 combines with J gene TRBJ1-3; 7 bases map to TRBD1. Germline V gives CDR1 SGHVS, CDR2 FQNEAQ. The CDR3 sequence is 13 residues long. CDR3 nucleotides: TGCGCCAGCAGCTGGGACAGAGGAAACACCATATATTTT. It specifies CASSWDRGNTIYF.

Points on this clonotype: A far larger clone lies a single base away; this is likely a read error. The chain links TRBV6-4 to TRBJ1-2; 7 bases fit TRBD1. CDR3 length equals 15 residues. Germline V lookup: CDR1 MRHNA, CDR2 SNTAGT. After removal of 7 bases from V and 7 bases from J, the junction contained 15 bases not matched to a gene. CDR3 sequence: CASNPMGQGDFGYTF. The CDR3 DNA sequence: TGTGCCAGCAACCCAATGGGGCAGGGGGATTTTGGCTACACCTTC.

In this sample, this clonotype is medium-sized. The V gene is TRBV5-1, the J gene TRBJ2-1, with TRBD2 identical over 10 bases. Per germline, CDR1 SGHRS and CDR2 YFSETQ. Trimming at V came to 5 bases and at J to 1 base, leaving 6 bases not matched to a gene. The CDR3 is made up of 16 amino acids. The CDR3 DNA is TGCGCCAGCAGGGGAGCGGGAGGGTCGTCCTACAATGAGCAGTTCTTC. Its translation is CASRGAGGSSYNEQFF.

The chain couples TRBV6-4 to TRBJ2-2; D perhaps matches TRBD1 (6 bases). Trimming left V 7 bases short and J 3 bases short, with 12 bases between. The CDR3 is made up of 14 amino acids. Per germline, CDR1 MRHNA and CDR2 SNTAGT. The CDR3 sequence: CASTPGQYTGELFF. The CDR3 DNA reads TGTGCCAGCACCCCGGGACAATACACCGGGGAGCTGTTTTTT.

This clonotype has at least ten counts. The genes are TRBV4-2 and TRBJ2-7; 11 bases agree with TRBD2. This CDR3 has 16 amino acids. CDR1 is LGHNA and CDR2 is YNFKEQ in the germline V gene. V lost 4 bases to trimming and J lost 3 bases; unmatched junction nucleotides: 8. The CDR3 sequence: CASSRQLAGALYEQYF. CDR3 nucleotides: TGTGCCAGCAGCCGACAACTAGCGGGAGCCCTCTACGAGCAGTACTTC.

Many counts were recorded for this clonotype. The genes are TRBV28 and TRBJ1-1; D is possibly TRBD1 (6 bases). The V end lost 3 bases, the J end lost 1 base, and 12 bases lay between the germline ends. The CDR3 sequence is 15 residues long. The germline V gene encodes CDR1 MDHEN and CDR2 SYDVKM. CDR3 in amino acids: CASSFGGQANTEAFF. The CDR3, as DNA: TGTGCCAGCAGTTTTGGGGGGCAGGCGAACACTGAAGCTTTCTTT.

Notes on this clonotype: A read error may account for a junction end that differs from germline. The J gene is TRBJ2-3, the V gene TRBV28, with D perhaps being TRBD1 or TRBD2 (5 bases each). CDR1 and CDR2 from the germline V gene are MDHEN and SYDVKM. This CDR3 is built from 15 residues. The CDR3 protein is CATQEWDAGTHTQYF. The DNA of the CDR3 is TGTGCCACCCAAGAGTGGGACGCTGGCACACATACGCAGTATTTT.

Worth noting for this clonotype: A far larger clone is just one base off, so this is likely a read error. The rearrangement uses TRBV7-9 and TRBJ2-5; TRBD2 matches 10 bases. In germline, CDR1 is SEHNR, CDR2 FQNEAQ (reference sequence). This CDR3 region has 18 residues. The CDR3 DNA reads TGTGCCAGCAGCTTAGGTTTTCGGGGACTAGCGAGCTACAATGAGAAGTTCTTC. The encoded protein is CASSLGFRGLASYNEKFF.

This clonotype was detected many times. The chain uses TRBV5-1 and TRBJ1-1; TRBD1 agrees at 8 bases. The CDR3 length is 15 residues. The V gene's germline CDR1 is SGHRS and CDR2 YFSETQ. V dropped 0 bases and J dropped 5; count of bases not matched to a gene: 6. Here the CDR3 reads CASSLETGAMTEAFF. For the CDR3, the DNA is TGCGCCAGCAGCTTGGAGACAGGGGCGATGACTGAAGCTTTCTTT.

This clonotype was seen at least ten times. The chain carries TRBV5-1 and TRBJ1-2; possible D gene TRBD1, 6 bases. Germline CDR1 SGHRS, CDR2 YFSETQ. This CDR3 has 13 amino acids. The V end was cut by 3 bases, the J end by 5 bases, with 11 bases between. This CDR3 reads CASSWGAGYGYTF. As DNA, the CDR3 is TGCGCCAGCAGCTGGGGGGCGGGTTATGGCTACACCTTC.

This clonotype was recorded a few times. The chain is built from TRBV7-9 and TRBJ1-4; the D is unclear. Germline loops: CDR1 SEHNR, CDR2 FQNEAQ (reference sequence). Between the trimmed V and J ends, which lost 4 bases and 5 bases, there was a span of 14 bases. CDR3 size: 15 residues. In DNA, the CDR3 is TGTGCCAGCAGCTCTACAGCCCGCGGGAATGAAAAACTGTTTTTT. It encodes CASSSTARGNEKLFF.

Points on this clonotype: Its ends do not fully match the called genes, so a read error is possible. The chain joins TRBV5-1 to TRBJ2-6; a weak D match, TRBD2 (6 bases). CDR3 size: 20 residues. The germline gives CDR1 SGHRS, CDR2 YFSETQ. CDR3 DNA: TGCGCCAGCAGCGCAGGGACTGGCTGTAAAAGGCGCTCTGGGCCCAACGTCCTGACTTTC. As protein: CASSAGTGCKRRSGPNVLTF.

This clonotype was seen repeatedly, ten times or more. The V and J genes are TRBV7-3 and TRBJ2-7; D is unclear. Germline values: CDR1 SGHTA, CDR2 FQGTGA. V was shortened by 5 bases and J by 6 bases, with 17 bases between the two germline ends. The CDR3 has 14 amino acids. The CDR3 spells CASSPRAIPGEQYF. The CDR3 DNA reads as TGTGCCAGCAGCCCCAGAGCCATTCCGGGCGAGCAGTACTTC.

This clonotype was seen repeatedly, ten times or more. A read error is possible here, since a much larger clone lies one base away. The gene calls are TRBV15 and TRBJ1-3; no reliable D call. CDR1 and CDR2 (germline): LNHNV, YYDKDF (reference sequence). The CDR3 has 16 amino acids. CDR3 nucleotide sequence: TGTACCACCAGCAGAGATCCGGGAATGTGGGGAAACACCATATATTTT. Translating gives CTTSRDPGMWGNTIYF.

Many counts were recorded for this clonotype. CDR3 residues: CASSFRSSGANVLTF. CDR3 sequence (DNA): TGTGCCAGCAGTTTTAGGAGCTCTGGGGCCAACGTCCTGACTTTC. V usage is TRBV27 and J usage is TRBJ2-6, with D unclear. Trimming stripped 3 bases from V and 0 bases from J, with 6 bases between. This CDR3 contains 15 residues. Germline V gene lookup returns CDR1 MNHEY and CDR2 SMNVEV (reference sequence).

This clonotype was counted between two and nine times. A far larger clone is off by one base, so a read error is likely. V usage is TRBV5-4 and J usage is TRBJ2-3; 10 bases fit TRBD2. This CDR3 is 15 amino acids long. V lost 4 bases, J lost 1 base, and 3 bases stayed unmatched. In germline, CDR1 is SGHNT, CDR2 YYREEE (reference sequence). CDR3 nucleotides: TGTGCCAGCAGCCCGACTAGCGGGCGCACAGATACGCAGTATTTT. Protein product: CASSPTSGRTDTQYF.

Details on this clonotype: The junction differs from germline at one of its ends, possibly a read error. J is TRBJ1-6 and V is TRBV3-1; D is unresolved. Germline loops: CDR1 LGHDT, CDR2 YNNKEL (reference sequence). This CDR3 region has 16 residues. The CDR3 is CASSRRFSSNNSPLHF. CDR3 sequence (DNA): TGTGCCAGCAGCCGCAGATTTAGCTCCAATAATTCACCCCTCCACTTT.